A selection of T cell receptor beta chains follows, all from one sample in a study of CD8 T cell repertoires and HIV-1 epitope variants. These TCRs' antigens remain unknown. Clones were sequenced by immunoSEQ multiplex PCR, and TCRdb holds only the in-frame ones, with some missing. The sample lists 1,700 or so clones; 60% to 75% were seen once. Sequenced: cultured CD8+ T cells derived from PBMCs. The receptor set was obtained from a male donor with HIV. Each CDR3 is given with its conserved first and last residue. D genes are given only for firm matches. Clone size is stated in some rows and not others, as once, few, many or a class when expanded.

TRBJ2-3 | 19 | TRBV10-3 | . | TRBD2 | CAISDLFSGREESTDTQYF | TGTGCCATCAGTGATCTCTTTAGCGGGAGGGAAGAATCCACAGATACGCAGTATTTT
TRBJ2-1 | 14 | TRBV27 | . | . | CASSLLGQGDEQFF | TGTGCCAGCAGTTTACTAGGGCAGGGAGATGAGCAGTTCTTC
TRBJ2-5 | 12 | TRBV5-4 | . | . | CASWDTQETQYF | TGTGCCAGTTGGGACACACAAGAGACCCAGTACTTC
TRBJ2-1 | 16 | TRBV5-8 | . | TRBD2 | CASSLGLAGVHNEQFF | TGTGCCAGCAGCTTGGGGCTAGCGGGGGTCCACAATGAGCAGTTCTTC
TRBJ1-2 | 16 | TRBV9 | few | . | CASSPADARPLYGYTF | TGTGCCAGCAGCCCCGCGGACGCCAGGCCACTCTATGGCTACACCTTC
TRBJ1-5 | 15 | TRBV5-6 | . | TRBD1 | CASSSGDSLNQPQHF | TGTGCCAGCAGCTCTGGGGACAGCCTCAATCAGCCCCAGCATTTT
TRBJ1-2 | 17 | TRBV28 | few | TRBD1 | CASTPGDRGPYGYGYTF | TGTGCCAGCACCCCCGGGGACAGGGGACCCTACGGCTATGGCTACACCTTC
TRBJ2-1 | 16 | TRBV9 | . | TRBD1 | CASSATGTGIYNEQFF | TGTGCCAGCAGCGCGACCGGGACAGGGATTTACAATGAGCAGTTCTTC
TRBJ2-7 | 13 | TRBV6-1 | . | . | CASSDILSYEQYF | TGTGCCAGCAGTGACATTCTCTCCTACGAGCAGTACTTC
TRBJ2-3 | 18 | TRBV9 | . | . | CASSMPGPGQISADTQYF | TGTGCCAGCAGCATGCCCGGTCCCGGACAGATATCTGCAGATACGCAGTATTTT
TRBJ2-2 | 13 | TRBV11-2 | . | . | CASSLVSTGELFF | TGTGCCAGCAGCTTAGTATCCACCGGGGAGCTGTTTTTT
TRBJ1-6 | 16 | TRBV9 | . | . | CASSPLGGQGNSPLHF | TGTGCCAGCAGCCCGCTGGGGGGGCAAGGGAATTCACCCCTCCACTTT
TRBJ1-5 | 14 | TRBV5-8 | . | . | CASSLVGGRQPQHF | TGTGCCAGCAGCTTGGTTGGGGGGCGGCAGCCCCAGCATTTT
TRBJ2-7 | 14 | TRBV6-6 | . | TRBD1 | CASTAGQGLYEQYF | TGTGCCAGCACCGCCGGACAGGGATTATACGAGCAGTACTTC
TRBJ1-3 | 15 | TRBV7-8 | . | . | CASSLGEASGNTIYF | TGTGCCAGCAGCTTAGGGGAAGCCTCTGGAAACACCATATATTTT
TRBJ2-7 | 12 | TRBV29-1 | . | TRBD1 | CSAGQGAYEQYF | TGCAGCGCGGGACAGGGGGCCTACGAGCAGTACTTC
TRBJ2-1 | 12 | TRBV7-9 | . | . | CASSPTGGEQFF | TGTGCCAGCAGCCCCACCGGGGGTGAGCAGTTCTTC
TRBJ2-7 | 14 | TRBV7-9 | . | . | CASSRQVGVNEQYF | TGTGCCAGCAGCCGGCAGGTTGGCGTCAACGAGCAGTACTTC
TRBJ2-7 | 14 | TRBV27 | hyperexpanded | . | CASSSDVSAYEQYF | TGTGCCAGCAGTTCAGATGTCTCGGCCTACGAGCAGTACTTC
TRBJ2-7 | 14 | TRBV27 | once | . | CASSLRPETYEQYF | TGTGCCAGCAGTCTGAGGCCGGAGACCTACGAGCAGTACTTC
TRBJ2-3 | 15 | TRBV6-1 | . | TRBD1 | CASSEGTGETDTQYF | TGTGCCAGCAGTGAAGGGACAGGGGAGACAGATACGCAGTATTTT
TRBJ1-1 | 15 | TRBV28 | . | . | CASSQWVYGDTEAFF | TGTGCCAGCAGTCAATGGGTATACGGGGACACTGAAGCTTTCTTT
TRBJ2-1 | 13 | TRBV6-9 | . | . | CASSYVDSREQFF | TGTGCCAGCAGTTACGTGGACAGCCGGGAGCAGTTCTTC
TRBJ2-5 | 15 | TRBV9 | once | TRBD2 | CASSVDGLAGETQYF | TGTGCCAGCAGCGTAGATGGGCTAGCGGGGGAGACCCAGTACTTC
TRBJ1-5 | 14 | TRBV7-9 | large | . | CASSPSYSNQPQHF | TGTGCCAGCAGCCCGAGCTATAGCAATCAGCCCCAGCATTTT
TRBJ2-1 | 15 | TRBV28 | few | TRBD2 | CASTTGTSMGNEQFF | TGTGCCAGCACCACCGGGACTAGCATGGGCAATGAGCAGTTCTTC
TRBJ2-7 | 15 | TRBV28 | few | . | CASSESIGQAYEQYF | TGTGCCAGCAGCGAATCAATAGGACAAGCCTACGAGCAGTACTTC
TRBJ1-1 | 14 | TRBV5-1 | few | TRBD1 | CASSPGTGSTEAFF | TGCGCCAGCAGTCCCGGGACAGGGAGCACTGAAGCTTTCTTT
TRBJ2-5 | 15 | TRBV7-2 | . | TRBD1 | CASSLRGQGAETQYF | TGTGCCAGCAGCTTACGAGGACAGGGGGCAGAGACCCAGTACTTC
TRBJ1-1 | 14 | TRBV14 | . | . | CASSQVEAGTEAFF | TGTGCCAGCAGCCAAGTTGAAGCGGGCACTGAAGCTTTCTTT
TRBJ2-5 | 14 | TRBV18 | few | . | CASSPGLSQETQYF | TGTGCCAGCTCACCAGGACTTTCCCAAGAGACCCAGTACTTC
TRBJ2-1 | 14 | TRBV28 | . | . | CASSLSDRYNEQFF | TGTGCCAGCAGTTTATCGGACAGATACAATGAGCAGTTCTTC
TRBJ2-7 | 15 | TRBV6-5 | . | TRBD1 | CASSLTGSFTYEQYF | TGTGCCAGCAGCCTGACAGGGTCATTTACCTACGAGCAGTACTTC
TRBJ2-7 | 13 | TRBV5-1 | . | . | CASSLTVAYEQYF | TGCGCCAGCAGCCTGACAGTTGCCTACGAGCAGTACTTC
TRBJ2-1 | 14 | TRBV19 | . | TRBD2 | CATAWGTRGNEQFF | TGTGCCACTGCGTGGGGGACTAGGGGCAATGAGCAGTTCTTC
TRBJ2-1 | 16 | TRBV13 | . | . | CASSPLSGGLYNEQFF | TGTGCCAGCAGCCCCCTCTCTGGGGGGCTCTACAATGAGCAGTTCTTC
TRBJ1-2 | 15 | TRBV9 | large | . | CASSFVGSGAYGYTF | TGTGCCAGCAGCTTCGTAGGGTCTGGAGCTTATGGCTACACCTTC
TRBJ2-2 | 15 | TRBV7-9 | . | . | CASSGGELDTGELFF | TGTGCCAGCAGCGGAGGGGAGCTAGACACCGGGGAGCTGTTTTTT
TRBJ2-3 | 15 | TRBV27 | . | . | CASRFGAGRPDTQYF | TGTGCCAGCAGGTTCGGGGCGGGAAGGCCAGATACGCAGTATTTT
TRBJ2-7 | 14 | TRBV7-8 | . | TRBD1 | CASSHTGGSYEQYF | TGTGCCAGCAGCCACACAGGGGGCTCCTACGAGCAGTACTTC
TRBJ2-5 | 20 | TRBV2 | . | TRBD2 | CASSYGTSGGGTEFKETQYF | TGTGCCAGCAGCTACGGGACTAGCGGGGGCGGAACGGAATTTAAAGAGACCCAGTACTTC
TRBJ1-1 | 18 | TRBV18 | . | . | CASSSPAGESSQNTEAFF | TGTGCCAGCTCAAGTCCTGCAGGGGAAAGTAGCCAGAACACTGAAGCTTTCTTT
TRBJ2-1 | 13 | TRBV7-9 | . | TRBD1 | CASSLGQAPEQFF | TGTGCCAGCAGCCTTGGACAGGCTCCTGAGCAGTTCTTC
TRBJ2-7 | 14 | TRBV5-4 | . | . | CASSLQGSDYEQYF | TGTGCCAGCAGTTTGCAGGGTTCAGACTACGAGCAGTACTTC
TRBJ2-7 | 15 | TRBV5-4 | . | . | CASSLGQGLSYEQYF | TGTGCCAGCAGCTTGGGGCAGGGTCTATCCTACGAGCAGTACTTC
TRBJ1-1 | 14 | TRBV28 | once | . | CASSDRFMNTEAFF | TGTGCCAGCAGCGACAGGTTTATGAACACTGAAGCTTTCTTT
TRBJ2-7 | 15 | TRBV7-9 | . | TRBD1 | CASSSRGQGPYEQYF | TGTGCCAGCAGCTCCCGAGGACAGGGCCCCTACGAGCAGTACTTC
TRBJ2-7 | 14 | TRBV19 | . | . | CASSISSGAYEQYF | TGTGCCAGTAGTATCTCGTCGGGGGCTTACGAGCAGTACTTC
TRBJ2-7 | 14 | TRBV2 | few | . | CASSDELEIYEQYF | TGTGCCAGCAGTGACGAGCTCGAGATCTACGAGCAGTACTTC
TRBJ2-7 | 14 | TRBV2 | . | . | CASSEMDGSYEQYF | TGTGCCAGCAGTGAAATGGACGGATCCTACGAGCAGTACTTC
TRBJ1-4 | 16 | TRBV4-2 | . | . | CASSQDFLGGDEKLFF | TGTGCCAGCAGCCAAGATTTCCTTGGTGGGGATGAAAAACTGTTTTTT
TRBJ2-7 | 15 | TRBV2 | . | TRBD2 | CASIGFESSGNEQYF | TGTGCCAGCATTGGATTCGAGTCTAGCGGTAACGAGCAGTACTTC
TRBJ2-2 | 11 | TRBV20-1 | once | . | CSASDTGELFF | TGCAGTGCTAGCGACACCGGGGAGCTGTTTTTT